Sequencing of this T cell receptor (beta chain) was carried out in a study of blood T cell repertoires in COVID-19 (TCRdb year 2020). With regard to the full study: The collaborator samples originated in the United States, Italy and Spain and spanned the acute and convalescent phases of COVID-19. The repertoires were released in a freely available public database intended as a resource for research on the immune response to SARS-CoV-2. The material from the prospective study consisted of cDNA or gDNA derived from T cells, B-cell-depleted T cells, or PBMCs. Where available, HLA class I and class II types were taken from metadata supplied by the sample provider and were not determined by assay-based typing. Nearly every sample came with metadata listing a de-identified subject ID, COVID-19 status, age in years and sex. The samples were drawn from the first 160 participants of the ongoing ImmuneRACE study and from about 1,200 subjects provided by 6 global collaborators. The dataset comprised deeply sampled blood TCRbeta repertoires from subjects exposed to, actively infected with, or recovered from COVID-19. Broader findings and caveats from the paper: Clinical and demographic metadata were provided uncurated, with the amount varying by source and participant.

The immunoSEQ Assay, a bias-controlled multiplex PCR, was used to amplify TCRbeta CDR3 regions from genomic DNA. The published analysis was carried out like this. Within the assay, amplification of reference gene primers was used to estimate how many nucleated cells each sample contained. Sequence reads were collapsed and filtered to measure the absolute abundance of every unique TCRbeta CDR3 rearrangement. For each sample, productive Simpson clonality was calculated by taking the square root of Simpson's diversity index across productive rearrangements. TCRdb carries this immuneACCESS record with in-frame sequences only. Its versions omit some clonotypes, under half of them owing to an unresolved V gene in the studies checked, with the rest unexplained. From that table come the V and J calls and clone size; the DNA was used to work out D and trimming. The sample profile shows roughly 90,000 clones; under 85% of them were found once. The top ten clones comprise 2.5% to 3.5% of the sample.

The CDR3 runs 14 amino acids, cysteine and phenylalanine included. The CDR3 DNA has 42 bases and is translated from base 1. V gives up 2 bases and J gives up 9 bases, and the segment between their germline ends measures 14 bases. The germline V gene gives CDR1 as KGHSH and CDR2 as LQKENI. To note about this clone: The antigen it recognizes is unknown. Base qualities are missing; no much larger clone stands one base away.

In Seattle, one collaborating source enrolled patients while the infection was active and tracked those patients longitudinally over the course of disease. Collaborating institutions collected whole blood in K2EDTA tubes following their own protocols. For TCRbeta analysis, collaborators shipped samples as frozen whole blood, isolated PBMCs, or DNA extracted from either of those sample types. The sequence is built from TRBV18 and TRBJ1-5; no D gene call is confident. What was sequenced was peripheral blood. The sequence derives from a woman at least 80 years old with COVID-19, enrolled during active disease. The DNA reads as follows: TGTGCCAGCTCACCAGGAGAGTTAATCTTGCCCCAGCATTTT. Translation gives CASSPGELILPQHF.